This TCR beta chain was obtained from a study of blood T cell repertoires in COVID-19. As for the study in general: Specimens from acute and convalescent COVID-19 originated in the United States, Italy and Spain. T cells, B-cell-depleted T cells, or PBMCs supplied cDNA or gDNA.

Repertoires were generated with immunoSEQ multiplex PCR, while TCRdb's copy carries only in-frame clones and drops some. Seen here are roughly 330,000 clones, approximately 87% observed once, and the top ten hold approximately 5.3%. Two negative PCRs, clearance, or symptom resolution were required of recovered Cohort 3 donors. Losses at the gene ends were 7 bases for V and 4 bases for J; bases not matched to a gene: 4. The CDR3 length is 13 residues. Germline V gives CDR1 LNHDA, CDR2 SQIVND (reference sequence). Sequences were obtained from PBMCs or T cells enriched from blood (not recorded which). This clonotype was obtained from a woman aged 30 to 39 who had recovered from COVID-19. V and J are TRBV19 and TRBJ1-5, with 7 nucleotides matching TRBD1. CDR3 residues: CASTTGINQPQHF. The CDR3 coding sequence is TGTGCCAGTACGACAGGGATTAATCAGCCCCAGCATTTT.